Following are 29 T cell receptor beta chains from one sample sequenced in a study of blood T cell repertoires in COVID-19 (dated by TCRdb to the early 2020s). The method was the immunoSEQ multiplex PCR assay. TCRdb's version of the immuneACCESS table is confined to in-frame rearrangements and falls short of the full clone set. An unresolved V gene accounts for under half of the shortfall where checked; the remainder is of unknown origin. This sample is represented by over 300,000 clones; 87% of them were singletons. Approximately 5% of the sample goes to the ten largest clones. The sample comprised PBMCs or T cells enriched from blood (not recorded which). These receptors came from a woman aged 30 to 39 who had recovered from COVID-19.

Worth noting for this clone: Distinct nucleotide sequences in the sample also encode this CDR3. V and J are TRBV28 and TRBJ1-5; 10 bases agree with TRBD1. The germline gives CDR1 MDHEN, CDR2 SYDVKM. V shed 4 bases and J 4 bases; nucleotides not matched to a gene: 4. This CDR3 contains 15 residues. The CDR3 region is CASSSPGQGNQPQHF. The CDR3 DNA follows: TGTGCCAGCAGTTCACCGGGACAGGGGAATCAGCCCCAGCATTTT.

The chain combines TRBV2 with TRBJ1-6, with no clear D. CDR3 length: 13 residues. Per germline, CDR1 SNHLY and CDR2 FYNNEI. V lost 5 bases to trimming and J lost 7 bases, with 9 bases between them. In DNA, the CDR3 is TGTGCCAGCAGTATCGGGTCAAATTCACCCCTCCACTTT. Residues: CASSIGSNSPLHF.

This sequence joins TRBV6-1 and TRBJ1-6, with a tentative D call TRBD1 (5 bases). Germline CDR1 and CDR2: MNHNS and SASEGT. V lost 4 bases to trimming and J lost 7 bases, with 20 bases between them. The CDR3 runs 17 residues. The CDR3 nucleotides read TGTGCCAGCAGTGCCAAATCTTGGGGGGACTCCAATTCACCCCTCCACTTT. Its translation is CASSAKSWGDSNSPLHF.

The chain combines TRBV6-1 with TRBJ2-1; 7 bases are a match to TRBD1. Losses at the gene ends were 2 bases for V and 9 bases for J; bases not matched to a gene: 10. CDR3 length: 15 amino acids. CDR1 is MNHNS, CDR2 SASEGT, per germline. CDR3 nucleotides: TGTGCCAGCAGTGAACGCTGGGACAGCCCCCGTGAGCAGTTCTTC. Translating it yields CASSERWDSPREQFF.

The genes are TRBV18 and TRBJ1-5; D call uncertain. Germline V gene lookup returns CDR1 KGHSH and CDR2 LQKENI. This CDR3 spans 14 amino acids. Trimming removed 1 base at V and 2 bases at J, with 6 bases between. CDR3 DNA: TGTGCCAGCTCACCACGGAGAGGCAATCAGCCCCAGCATTTT. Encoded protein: CASSPRRGNQPQHF.

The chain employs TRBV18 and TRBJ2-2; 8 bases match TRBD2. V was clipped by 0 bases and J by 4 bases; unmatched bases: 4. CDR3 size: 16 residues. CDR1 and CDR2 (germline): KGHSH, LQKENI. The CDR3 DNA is TGTGCCAGCTCACCACCTAGCGGGGACCTCACCGGGGAGCTGTTTTTT. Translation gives CASSPPSGDLTGELFF.

The CDR3 DNA is TGTGCCAGCAGCGGCACAGGGGCGTCTGGGGCCAACGTCCTGACTTTC. Protein product: CASSGTGASGANVLTF. This chain uses TRBV7-8 with TRBJ2-6, with TRBD1 identical over 7 bases. Trimming took 5 bases from V and 1 from J; bases not matched to a gene: 5. The CDR3 covers 16 residues. Germline V gene data show CDR1 as SGHVS and CDR2 as FQNEAQ.

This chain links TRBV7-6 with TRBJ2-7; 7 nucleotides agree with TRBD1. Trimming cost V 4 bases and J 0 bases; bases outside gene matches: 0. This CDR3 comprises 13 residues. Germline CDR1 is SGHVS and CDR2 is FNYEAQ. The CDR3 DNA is TGTGCCAGCAGCTGGGACAGCTCCTACGAGCAGTACTTC. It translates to CASSWDSSYEQYF.

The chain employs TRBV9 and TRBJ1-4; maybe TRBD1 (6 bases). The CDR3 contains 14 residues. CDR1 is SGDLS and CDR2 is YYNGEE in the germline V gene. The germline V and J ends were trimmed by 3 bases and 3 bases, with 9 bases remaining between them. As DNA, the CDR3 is TGTGCCAGCAGCGCGGACAGCGCTAATGAAAAACTGTTTTTT. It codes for CASSADSANEKLFF.

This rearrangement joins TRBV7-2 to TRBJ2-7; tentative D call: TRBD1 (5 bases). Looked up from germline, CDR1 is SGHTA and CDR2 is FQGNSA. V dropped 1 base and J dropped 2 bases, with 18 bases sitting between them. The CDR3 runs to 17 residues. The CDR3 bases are TGTGCCAGCAGCTTAGTATCTATGGGGCGGCAGGCCTACGAGCAGTACTTC. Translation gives CASSLVSMGRQAYEQYF.

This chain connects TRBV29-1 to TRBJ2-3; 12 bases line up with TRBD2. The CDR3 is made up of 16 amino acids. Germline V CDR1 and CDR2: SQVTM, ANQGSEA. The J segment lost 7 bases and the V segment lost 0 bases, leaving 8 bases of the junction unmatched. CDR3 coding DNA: TGCAGCGTTGAAGACCGACTAGCGGGGGCGGGGTATACGCAGTATTTT. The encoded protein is CSVEDRLAGAGYTQYF.

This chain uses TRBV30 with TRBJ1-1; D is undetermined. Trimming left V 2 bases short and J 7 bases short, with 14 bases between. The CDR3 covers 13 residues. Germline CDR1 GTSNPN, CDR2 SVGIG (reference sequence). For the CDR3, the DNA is TGTGCCTGGAGTACCAACCTAGGGAGTGAAGCTTTCTTT. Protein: CAWSTNLGSEAFF.

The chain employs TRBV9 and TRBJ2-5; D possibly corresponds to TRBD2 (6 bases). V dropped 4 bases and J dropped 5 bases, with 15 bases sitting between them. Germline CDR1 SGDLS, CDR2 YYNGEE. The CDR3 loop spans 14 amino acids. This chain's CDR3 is CASSPLGGRETQYF. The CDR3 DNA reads TGTGCCAGCAGCCCCCTGGGGGGACGGGAGACCCAGTACTTC.

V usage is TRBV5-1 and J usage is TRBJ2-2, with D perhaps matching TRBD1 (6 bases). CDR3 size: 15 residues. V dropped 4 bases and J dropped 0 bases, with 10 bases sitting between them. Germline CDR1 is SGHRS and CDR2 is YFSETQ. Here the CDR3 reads CASSPWTANTGELFF. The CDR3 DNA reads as TGCGCCAGCAGCCCGTGGACAGCGAACACCGGGGAGCTGTTTTTT.

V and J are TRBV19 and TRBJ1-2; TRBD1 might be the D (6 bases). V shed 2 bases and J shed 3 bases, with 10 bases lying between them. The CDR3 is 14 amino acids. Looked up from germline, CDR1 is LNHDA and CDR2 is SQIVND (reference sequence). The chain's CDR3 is CASSITGLHYGYTF. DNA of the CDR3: TGTGCCAGTAGTATAACAGGGTTGCACTATGGCTACACCTTC.

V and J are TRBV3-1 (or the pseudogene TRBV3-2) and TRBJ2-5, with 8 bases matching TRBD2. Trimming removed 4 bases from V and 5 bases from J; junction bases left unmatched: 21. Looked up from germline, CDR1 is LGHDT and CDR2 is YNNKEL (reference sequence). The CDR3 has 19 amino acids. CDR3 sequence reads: CASSLLSESSGDPAETQYF. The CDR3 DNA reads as TGTGCCAGCAGCCTCCTTTCTGAAAGTAGCGGGGACCCCGCGGAGACCCAGTACTTC.

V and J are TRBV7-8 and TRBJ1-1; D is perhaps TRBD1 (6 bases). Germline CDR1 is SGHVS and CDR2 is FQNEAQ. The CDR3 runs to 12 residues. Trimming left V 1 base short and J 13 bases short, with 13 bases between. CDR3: CASSLGGGEVFF. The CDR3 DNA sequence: TGTGCCAGCAGCTTAGGAGGGGGGGAGGTTTTCTTT.

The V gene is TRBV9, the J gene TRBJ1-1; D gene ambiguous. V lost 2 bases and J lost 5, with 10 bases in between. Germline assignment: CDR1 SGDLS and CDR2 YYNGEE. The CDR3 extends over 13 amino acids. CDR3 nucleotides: TGTGCCAGCAGCGTTAGCCAGAGAACTGAAGCTTTCTTT. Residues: CASSVSQRTEAFF. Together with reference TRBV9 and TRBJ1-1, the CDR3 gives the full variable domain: DSGVTQTPKHLITATGQRVTLRCSPRSGDLSVYWYQQSLDQGLQFLIQYYNGEERAKGNILERFSAQQFPDLHSELNLSSLELGDSALYFCASSVSQRTEAFFGQGTRLTVV.

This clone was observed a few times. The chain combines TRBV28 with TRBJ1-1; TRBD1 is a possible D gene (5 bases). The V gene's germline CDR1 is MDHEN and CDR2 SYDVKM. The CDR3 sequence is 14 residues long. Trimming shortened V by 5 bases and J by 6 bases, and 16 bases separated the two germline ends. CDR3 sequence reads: CASSPPRVSSEAFF. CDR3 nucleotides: TGTGCCAGCAGTCCCCCCAGGGTTTCTTCTGAAGCTTTCTTT.

CDR3 bases: TGTGCCAGCAGCGACTACAGGGGGCGGGACACTGAAGCTTTCTTT. Its protein is CASSDYRGRDTEAFF. The chain carries TRBV9 and TRBJ1-1; 9 bases are shared with TRBD1. The CDR3 is 15 residues long. Germline V CDR1 and CDR2: SGDLS, YYNGEE. V shed 3 bases and J 3 bases; nucleotides not matched to a gene: 6.

The CDR3 bases are TGTGCCACCAGCAGAGGGCGACAGGGGGGAGACCAGCCCCAGCATTTT. Protein sequence: CATSRGRQGGDQPQHF. The chain uses TRBV15 and TRBJ1-5, with 9 bases that match TRBD1. The V gene's germline CDR1 is LNHNV and CDR2 YYDKDF (reference sequence). J lost 7 bases, V lost 1 base, and 8 bases had no gene match. The CDR3 totals 16 residues.

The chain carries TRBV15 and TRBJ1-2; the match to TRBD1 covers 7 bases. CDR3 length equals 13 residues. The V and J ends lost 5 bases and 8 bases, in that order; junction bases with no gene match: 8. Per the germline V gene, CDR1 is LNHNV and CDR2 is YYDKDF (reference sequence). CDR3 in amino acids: CATSARQGLGYTF. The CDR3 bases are TGTGCCACCAGCGCGCGACAGGGATTAGGCTACACCTTC.

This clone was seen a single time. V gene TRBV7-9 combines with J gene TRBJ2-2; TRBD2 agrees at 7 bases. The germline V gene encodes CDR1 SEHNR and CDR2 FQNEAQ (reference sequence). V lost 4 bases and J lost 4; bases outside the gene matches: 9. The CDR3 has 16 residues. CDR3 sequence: CASSSTTSAGTGELFF. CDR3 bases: TGTGCCAGCAGCTCTACCACTAGCGCGGGCACCGGGGAGCTGTTTTTT.

The chain's CDR3 is CASSPLPPGQGTYEQFF. Here the CDR3 DNA reads TGTGCCAGCAGTCCCCTGCCCCCGGGACAGGGGACCTATGAGCAGTTCTTC. The rearrangement uses TRBV27 and TRBJ2-1; 10 bases fit TRBD1. This CDR3 has 17 residues. CDR1 is MNHEY and CDR2 is SMNVEV in the germline V gene (reference sequence). V lost 5 bases and J lost 8; bases outside the gene matches: 15.

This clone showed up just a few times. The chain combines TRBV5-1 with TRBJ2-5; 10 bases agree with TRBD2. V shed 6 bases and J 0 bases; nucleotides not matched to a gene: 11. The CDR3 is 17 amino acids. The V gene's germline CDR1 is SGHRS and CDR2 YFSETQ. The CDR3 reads CASKRSLAGAYQETQYF. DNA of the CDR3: TGCGCCAGCAAAAGGTCGCTAGCGGGGGCGTACCAAGAGACCCAGTACTTC.

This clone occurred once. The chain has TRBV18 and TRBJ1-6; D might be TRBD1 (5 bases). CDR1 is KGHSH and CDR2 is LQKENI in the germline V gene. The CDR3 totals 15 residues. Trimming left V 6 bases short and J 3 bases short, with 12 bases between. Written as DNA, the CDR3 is TGTGCCAGCTCCTACGTCGGGGGCTATAATTCACCCCTCCACTTT. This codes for CASSYVGGYNSPLHF.

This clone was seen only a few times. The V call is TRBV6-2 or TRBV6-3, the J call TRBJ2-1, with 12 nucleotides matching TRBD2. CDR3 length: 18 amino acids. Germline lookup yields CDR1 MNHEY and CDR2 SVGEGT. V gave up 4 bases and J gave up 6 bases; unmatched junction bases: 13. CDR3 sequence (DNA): TGTGCCAGCAGTTTACGACCTAGCGGGGGGGCACGGGTCAATGAGCAGTTCTTC. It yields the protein CASSLRPSGGARVNEQFF.

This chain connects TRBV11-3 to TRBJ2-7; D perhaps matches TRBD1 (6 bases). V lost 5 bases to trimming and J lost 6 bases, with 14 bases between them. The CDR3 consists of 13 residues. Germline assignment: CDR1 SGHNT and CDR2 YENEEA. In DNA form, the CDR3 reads TGTGCCAGCAGCCTGCAGGGGTCCGGCGAGCAGTACTTC. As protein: CASSLQGSGEQYF.

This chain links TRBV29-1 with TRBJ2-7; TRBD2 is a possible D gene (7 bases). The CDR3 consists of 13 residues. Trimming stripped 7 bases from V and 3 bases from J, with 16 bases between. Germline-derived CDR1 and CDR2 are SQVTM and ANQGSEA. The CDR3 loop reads CSASGGPNYEQYF. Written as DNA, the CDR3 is TGCAGCGCCTCCGGGGGGCCAAACTACGAGCAGTACTTC.